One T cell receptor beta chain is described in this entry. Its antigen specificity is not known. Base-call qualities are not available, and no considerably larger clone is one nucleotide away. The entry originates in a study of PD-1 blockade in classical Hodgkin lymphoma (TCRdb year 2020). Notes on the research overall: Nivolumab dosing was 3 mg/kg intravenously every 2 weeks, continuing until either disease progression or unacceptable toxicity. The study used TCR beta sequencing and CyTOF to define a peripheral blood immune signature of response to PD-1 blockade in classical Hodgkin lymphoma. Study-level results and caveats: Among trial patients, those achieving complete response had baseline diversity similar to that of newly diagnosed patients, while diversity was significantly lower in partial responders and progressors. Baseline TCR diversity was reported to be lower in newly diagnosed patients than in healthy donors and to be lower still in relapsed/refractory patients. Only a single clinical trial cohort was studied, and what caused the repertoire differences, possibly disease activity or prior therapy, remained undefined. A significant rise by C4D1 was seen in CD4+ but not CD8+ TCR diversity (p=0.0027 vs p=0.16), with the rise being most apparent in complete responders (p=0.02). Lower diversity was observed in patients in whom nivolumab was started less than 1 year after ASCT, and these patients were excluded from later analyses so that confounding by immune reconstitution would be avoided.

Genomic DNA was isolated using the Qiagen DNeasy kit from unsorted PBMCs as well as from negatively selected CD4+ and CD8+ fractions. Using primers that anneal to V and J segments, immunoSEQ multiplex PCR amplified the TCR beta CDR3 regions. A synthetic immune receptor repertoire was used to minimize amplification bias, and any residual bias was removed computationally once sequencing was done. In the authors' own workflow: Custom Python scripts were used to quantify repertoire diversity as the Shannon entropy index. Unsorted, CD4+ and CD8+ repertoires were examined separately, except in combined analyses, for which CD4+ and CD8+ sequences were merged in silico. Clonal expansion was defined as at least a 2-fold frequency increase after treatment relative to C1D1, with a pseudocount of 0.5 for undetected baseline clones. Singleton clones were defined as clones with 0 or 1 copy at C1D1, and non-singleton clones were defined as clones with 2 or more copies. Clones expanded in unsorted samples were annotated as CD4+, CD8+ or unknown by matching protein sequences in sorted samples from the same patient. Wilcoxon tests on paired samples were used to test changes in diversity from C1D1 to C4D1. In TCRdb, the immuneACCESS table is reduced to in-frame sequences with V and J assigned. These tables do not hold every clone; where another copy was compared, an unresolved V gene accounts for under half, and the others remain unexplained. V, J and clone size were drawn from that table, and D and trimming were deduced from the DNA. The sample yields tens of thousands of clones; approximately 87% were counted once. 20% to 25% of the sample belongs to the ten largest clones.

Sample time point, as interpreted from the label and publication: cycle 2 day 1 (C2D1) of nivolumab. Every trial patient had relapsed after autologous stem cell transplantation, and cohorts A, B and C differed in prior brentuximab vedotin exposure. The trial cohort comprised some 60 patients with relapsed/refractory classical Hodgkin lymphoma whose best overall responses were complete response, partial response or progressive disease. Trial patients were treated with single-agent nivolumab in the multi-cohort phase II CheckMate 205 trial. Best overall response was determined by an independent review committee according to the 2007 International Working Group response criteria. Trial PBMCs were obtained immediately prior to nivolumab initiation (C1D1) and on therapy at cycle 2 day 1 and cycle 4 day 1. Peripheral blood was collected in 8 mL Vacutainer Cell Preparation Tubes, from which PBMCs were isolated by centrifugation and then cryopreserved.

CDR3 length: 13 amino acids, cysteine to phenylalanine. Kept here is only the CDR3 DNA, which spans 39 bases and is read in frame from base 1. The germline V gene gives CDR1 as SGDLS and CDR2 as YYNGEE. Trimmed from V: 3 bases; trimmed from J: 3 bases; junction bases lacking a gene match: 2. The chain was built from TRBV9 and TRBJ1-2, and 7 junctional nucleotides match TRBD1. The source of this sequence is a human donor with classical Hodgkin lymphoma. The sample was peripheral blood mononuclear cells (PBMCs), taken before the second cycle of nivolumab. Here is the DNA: TGTGCCAGCAGCGCAGGGGGAGACTATGGCTACACCTTC. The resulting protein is CASSAGGDYGYTF.